The 19 T cell receptor beta chains below come from one sample, sequenced in a study of early stage breast cancer tumors. Produced via immunoSEQ multiplex PCR; TCRdb's table is partial and in-frame only. The top ten hold under 4.5% of the sample, which has approximately 54,000 clones, around four fifths seen once. The material sequenced was blood. The receptor source for this set is a person aged 35 to 50 with breast cancer.

This clone was seen a single time. V is TRBV4-1 and J is TRBJ2-7; D is possibly TRBD1 or TRBD2 (5 bases each). The V gene lost 0 bases and the J gene lost 2 bases, with 20 bases spanning the gap. The germline CDR1 and CDR2 sequences are MGHRA and YSYEKL. The CDR3 has 18 amino acids. CDR3 DNA: TGCGCCAGCAGCCAAGACCCCGGGACCCTGCTAGGAGCCTACGAGCAGTACTTC. Its protein product is CASSQDPGTLLGAYEQYF.

The V call is TRBV19, the J call TRBJ1-2, with D possibly matching TRBD1 (5 bases). Trimming shortened V by 3 bases and J by 6 bases, and 23 bases separated the two germline ends. This CDR3 spans 17 amino acids. Germline CDR1 and CDR2: LNHDA and SQIVND (reference sequence). The CDR3 bases are TGTGCCAGTAGTATTAGGCCAGGGCCTTCCACTGGGGATGGCTACACCTTC. This encodes CASSIRPGPSTGDGYTF.

This chain joins TRBV6-1 and TRBJ1-1; TRBD1 is a possible D gene (5 bases). The germline gives CDR1 MNHNS, CDR2 SASEGT. The V end lost 8 bases, the J end lost 4 bases, and 14 bases lay between the germline ends. The CDR3 sequence is 13 residues long. The CDR3 loop is CASHRQGGTEAFF. The CDR3 coding sequence is TGTGCCAGCCACCGTCAGGGAGGCACTGAAGCTTTCTTT.

V is TRBV6-4 and J is TRBJ2-2; 10 bases agree with TRBD2. The CDR3 loop spans 15 amino acids. CDR1 and CDR2 (germline): MRHNA, SNTAGT. V was clipped by 4 bases and J by 1 base; unmatched bases: 0. The chain's CDR3 is CASSGLAGNTGELFF. The CDR3, as DNA: TGTGCCAGCAGTGGACTAGCGGGGAACACCGGGGAGCTGTTTTTT.

This clone was found a few times. The chain has TRBV2 and TRBJ1-2, with 7 bases aligning to TRBD1. The CDR3 spans 14 residues. Trimming took 3 bases from V and 5 from J; bases not matched to a gene: 6. Per the germline V gene, CDR1 is SNHLY and CDR2 is FYNNEI. CDR3 in DNA: TGTGCCAGCAGTGACCGGACAGGCGGATATGGCTACACCTTC. This gives the protein CASSDRTGGYGYTF.

The genes are TRBV2 and TRBJ1-5; D not certain. V lost 3 bases to trimming and J lost 4 bases, with 4 bases between them. CDR3 length: 12 amino acids. Germline loops: CDR1 SNHLY, CDR2 FYNNEI. The CDR3 protein is CASSEPNQPQHF. The CDR3 region has the DNA TGTGCCAGCAGTGAGCCGAATCAGCCCCAGCATTTT.

For the CDR3, the DNA is TGCGCCAGCAGCTCCGGAGGCCCCTACGAGCAGTACTTC. It is translated as CASSSGGPYEQYF. J is TRBJ2-7 and V is TRBV5-1, with D possibly TRBD2 on 5 matching bases. V was shortened by 3 bases and J by 2 bases, with 9 bases between the two germline ends. Germline CDR1 is SGHRS and CDR2 is YFSETQ. The CDR3 covers 13 residues. The entire variable domain, with the rest obtained from reference TRBV5-1 and TRBJ2-7, is as follows: KAGVTQTPRYLIKTRGQQVTLSCSPISGHRSVSWYQQTPGQGLQFLFEYFSETQRNKGNFPGRFSGRQFSNSRSEMNVSTLELGDSALYLCASSSGGPYEQYFGPGTRLTVT.

J is TRBJ1-5 and V is TRBV9, with D hard to call. The CDR3 has 14 residues. The germline gives CDR1 SGDLS, CDR2 YYNGEE. The V gene lost 4 bases and the J gene lost 4 bases, with 12 bases spanning the gap. CDR3: CASSPETENQPQHF. The CDR3 nucleotides are TGTGCCAGCAGCCCGGAAACCGAGAATCAGCCCCAGCATTTT.

This chain links TRBV18 with TRBJ1-1; possibly TRBD1 for D (6 bases). With 3 bases removed from V and 0 bases from J, the gap between germline ends came to 8 bases. Germline CDR1 is KGHSH and CDR2 is LQKENI. This CDR3 is built from 14 residues. DNA for the CDR3: TGTGCCAGCTCACCTCAGGGGTTGAACACTGAAGCTTTCTTT. Protein product: CASSPQGLNTEAFF. The variable domain in full, completed from reference TRBV18 and TRBJ1-1, reads NAGVMQNPRHLVRRRGQEARLRCSPMKGHSHVYWYRQLPEEGLKFMVYLQKENIIDESGMPKERFSAEFPKEGPSILRIQQVVRGDSAAYFCASSPQGLNTEAFFGQGTRLTVV.

The chain links TRBV2 to TRBJ2-1, with TRBD2 matching over 11 bases. V was clipped by 4 bases and J by 5 bases; unmatched bases: 13. CDR3 size: 18 residues. The germline V gene encodes CDR1 SNHLY and CDR2 FYNNEI. Here the CDR3 DNA reads TGTGCCAGCAGTGGACCCGGGACTAGCGGCATGATCGACAATGAGCAGTTCTTC. It encodes CASSGPGTSGMIDNEQFF. Full variable domain (missing parts from reference TRBV2 and TRBJ2-1): EPEVTQTPSHQVTQMGQEVILRCVPISNHLYFYWYRQILGQKVEFLVSFYNNEISEKSEIFDDQFSVERPDGSNFTLKIRSTKLEDSAMYFCASSGPGTSGMIDNEQFFGPGTRLTVL.

The chain has TRBV15 and TRBJ2-3, with TRBD2 identical over 8 bases. V gave up 1 base and J gave up 2 bases; unmatched junction bases: 2. The germline gives CDR1 LNHNV, CDR2 YYDKDF (reference sequence). The CDR3 contains 15 residues. For the CDR3, the DNA is TGTGCCACCAGCAGAGCGGGAGGGCCCACAGATACGCAGTATTTT. This translates into CATSRAGGPTDTQYF.

The chain has TRBV30 and TRBJ1-4; a possible D gene is TRBD1 (6 bases). V shed 5 bases and J shed 3 bases, with 10 bases lying between them. The germline gives CDR1 GTSNPN, CDR2 SVGIG (reference sequence). CDR3 length equals 13 residues. DNA for the CDR3: TGTGCCTGGGGGGGGACACCTAATGAAAAACTGTTTTTT. This translates into CAWGGTPNEKLFF.

The chain couples TRBV11-3 to TRBJ2-7; TRBD1 or TRBD2 may be the D gene (5 bases each). Deletions cut 2 bases from V and 2 bases from J, with 13 bases between. Per germline, CDR1 SGHNT and CDR2 YENEEA. CDR3 length equals 15 residues. This chain's CDR3 is CASSLQGPPPYEQYF. DNA for the CDR3: TGTGCCAGCAGCTTACAGGGACCGCCGCCCTACGAGCAGTACTTC. The entire variable domain, with the rest obtained from reference TRBV11-3 and TRBJ2-7, is as follows: EAGVVQSPRYKIIEKKQPVAFWCNPISGHNTLYWYLQNLGQGPELLIRYENEEAVDDSQLPKDRFSAERLKGVDSTLKIQPAELGDSAVYLCASSLQGPPPYEQYFGPGTRLTVT.

This chain links TRBV30 with TRBJ2-1, with 13 bases that match TRBD2. Germline V gene sequence: CDR1 GTSNPN, CDR2 SVGIG (reference sequence). The V gene end was trimmed by 3 bases and the J gene end by 9 bases; junction bases not matched to a gene: 20. CDR3 size: 19 residues. CDR3: CAWRGDLLAGGGRTGEQFF. The CDR3 DNA is TGTGCCTGGAGGGGGGACCTACTAGCGGGAGGGGGGCGTACTGGTGAGCAGTTCTTC.

This clone was seen just once. The chain couples TRBV7-9 to TRBJ2-7; TRBD1 might be the D (6 bases). V dropped 5 bases and J dropped 3 bases, with 14 bases sitting between them. Per the germline V gene, CDR1 is SEHNR and CDR2 is FQNEAQ (reference sequence). The CDR3 covers 14 residues. The CDR3 protein is CASSVGQLNYEQYF. CDR3 in DNA: TGTGCCAGCAGCGTCGGACAGCTTAACTACGAGCAGTACTTC.

This chain uses TRBV6-5 with TRBJ2-3, with 9 bases aligning to TRBD2. Germline V gene sequence: CDR1 MNHEY, CDR2 SVGAGI. The CDR3 spans 16 residues. The trim removed 4 bases at V and 3 bases at J, leaving 8 bases unmatched. CDR3 nucleotide sequence: TGTGCCAGCAGTTCTCTAGCGGGAAAGGGTACAGATACGCAGTATTTT. Its translation is CASSSLAGKGTDTQYF.

A single count supports this clone. The V call is TRBV2, the J call TRBJ1-1; D remains unclear. The germline V gene encodes CDR1 SNHLY and CDR2 FYNNEI. V was trimmed by 3 bases and J by 0 bases, leaving 11 bases between them. The CDR3 covers 15 residues. This CDR3 reads CASSDESLMNTEAFF. The DNA for the CDR3 is TGTGCCAGCAGTGACGAGTCCCTAATGAACACTGAAGCTTTCTTT.

Here the CDR3 reads CAGKQGAREKLFF. The CDR3 DNA sequence: TGTGCCGGCAAACAGGGGGCGCGTGAAAAACTGTTTTTT. The genes are TRBV30 and TRBJ1-4, with 9 bases matching TRBD1. The CDR3 length is 13 residues. Germline CDR1 and CDR2: GTSNPN and SVGIG (reference sequence). V was pared by 8 bases and J by 7 bases, with 8 bases of the junction left unmatched.

This clone was counted only a few times. The V gene is TRBV6-6, the J gene TRBJ2-2; tentative D call: TRBD1 (6 bases). Between the trimmed V and J ends, which lost 6 bases and 1 base, there was a span of 12 bases. The CDR3 is 15 residues long. Looked up from germline, CDR1 is MNHNY and CDR2 is SVGAGI (reference sequence). In DNA form, the CDR3 reads TGTGCCAGCAGCCCCAGGGGCGTGAACACCGGGGAGCTGTTTTTT. Amino acids: CASSPRGVNTGELFF.